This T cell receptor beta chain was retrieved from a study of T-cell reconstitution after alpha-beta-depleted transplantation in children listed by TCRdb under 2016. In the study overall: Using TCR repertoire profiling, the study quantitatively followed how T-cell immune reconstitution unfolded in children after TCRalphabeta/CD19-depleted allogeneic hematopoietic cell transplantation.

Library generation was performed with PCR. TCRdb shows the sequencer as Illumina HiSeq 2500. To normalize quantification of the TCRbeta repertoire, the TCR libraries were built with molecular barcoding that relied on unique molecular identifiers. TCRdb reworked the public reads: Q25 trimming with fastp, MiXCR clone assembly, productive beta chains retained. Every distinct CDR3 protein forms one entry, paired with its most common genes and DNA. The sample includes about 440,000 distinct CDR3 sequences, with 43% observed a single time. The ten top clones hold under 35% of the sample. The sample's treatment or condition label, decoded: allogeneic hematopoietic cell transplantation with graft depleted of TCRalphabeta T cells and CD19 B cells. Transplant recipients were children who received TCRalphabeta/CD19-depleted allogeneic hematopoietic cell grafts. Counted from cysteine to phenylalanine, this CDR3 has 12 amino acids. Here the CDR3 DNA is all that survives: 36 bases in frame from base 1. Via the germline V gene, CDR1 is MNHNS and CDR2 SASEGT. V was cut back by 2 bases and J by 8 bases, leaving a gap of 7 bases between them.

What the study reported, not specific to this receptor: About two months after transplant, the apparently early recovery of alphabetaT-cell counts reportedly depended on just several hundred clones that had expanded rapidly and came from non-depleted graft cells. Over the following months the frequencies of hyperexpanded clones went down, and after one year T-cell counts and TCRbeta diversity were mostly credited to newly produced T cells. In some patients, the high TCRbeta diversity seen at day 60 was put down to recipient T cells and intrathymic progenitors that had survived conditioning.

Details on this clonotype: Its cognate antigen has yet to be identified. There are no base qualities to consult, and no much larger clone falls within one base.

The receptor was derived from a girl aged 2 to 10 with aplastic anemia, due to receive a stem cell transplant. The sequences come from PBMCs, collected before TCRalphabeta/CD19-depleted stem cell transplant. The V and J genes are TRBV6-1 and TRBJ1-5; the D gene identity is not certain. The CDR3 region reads CASSELEEPQHF. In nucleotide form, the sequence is TGTGCCAGCAGTGAACTAGAGGAGCCCCAGCATTTT.